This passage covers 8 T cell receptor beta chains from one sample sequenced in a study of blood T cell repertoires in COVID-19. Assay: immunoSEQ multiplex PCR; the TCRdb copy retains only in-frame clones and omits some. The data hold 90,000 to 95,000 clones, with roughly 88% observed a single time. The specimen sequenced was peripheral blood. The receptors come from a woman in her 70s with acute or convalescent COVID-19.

Here the CDR3 reads CASSLFSVANTGELFF. The CDR3 nucleotides read TGTGCCAGCAGCTTATTCTCCGTCGCGAACACCGGGGAGCTGTTTTTT. The chain has TRBV7-8 and TRBJ2-2; D uncertain. The ends were cut back, 2 bases at V and 0 bases at J, with 10 bases in the middle. Germline CDR1 is SGHVS and CDR2 is FQNEAQ. The CDR3 length is 16 residues.

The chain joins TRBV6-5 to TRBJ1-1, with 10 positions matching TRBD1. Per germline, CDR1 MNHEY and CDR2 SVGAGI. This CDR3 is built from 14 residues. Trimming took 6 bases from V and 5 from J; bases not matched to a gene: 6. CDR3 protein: CASSPTGGRTEAFF. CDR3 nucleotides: TGTGCCAGCAGCCCGACAGGGGGCCGAACTGAAGCTTTCTTT.

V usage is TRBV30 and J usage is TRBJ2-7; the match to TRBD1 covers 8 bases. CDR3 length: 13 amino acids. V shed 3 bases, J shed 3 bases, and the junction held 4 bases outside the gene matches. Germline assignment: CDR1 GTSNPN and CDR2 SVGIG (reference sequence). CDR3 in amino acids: CAWSPGTGYEQYF. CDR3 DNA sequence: TGTGCCTGGAGCCCCGGGACAGGCTACGAGCAGTACTTC.

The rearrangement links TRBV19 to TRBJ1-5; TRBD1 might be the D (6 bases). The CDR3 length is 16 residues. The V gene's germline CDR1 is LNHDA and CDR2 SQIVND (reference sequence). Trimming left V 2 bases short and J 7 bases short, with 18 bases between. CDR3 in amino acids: CASSISGQSFSQPQHF. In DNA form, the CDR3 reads TGTGCCAGTAGTATATCCGGACAGTCCTTTAGCCAGCCCCAGCATTTT.

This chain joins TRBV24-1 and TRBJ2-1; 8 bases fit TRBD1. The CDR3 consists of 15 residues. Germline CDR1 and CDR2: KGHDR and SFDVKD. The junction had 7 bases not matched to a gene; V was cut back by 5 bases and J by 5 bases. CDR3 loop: CATSGPGQGHNEQFF. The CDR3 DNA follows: TGTGCCACCAGTGGGCCTGGACAGGGCCACAATGAGCAGTTCTTC.

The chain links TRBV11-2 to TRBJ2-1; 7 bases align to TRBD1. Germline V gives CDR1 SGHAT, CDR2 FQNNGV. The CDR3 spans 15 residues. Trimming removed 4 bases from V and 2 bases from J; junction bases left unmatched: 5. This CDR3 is CASSSYRGPYNEQFF. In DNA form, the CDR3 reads TGTGCCAGCAGCTCCTACAGGGGTCCCTACAATGAGCAGTTCTTC. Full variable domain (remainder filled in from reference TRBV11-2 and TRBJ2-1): EAGVAQSPRYKIIEKRQSVAFWCNPISGHATLYWYQQILGQGPKLLIQFQNNGVVDDSQLPKDRFSAERLKGVDSTLKIQPAKLEDSAVYLCASSSYRGPYNEQFFGPGTRLTVL.

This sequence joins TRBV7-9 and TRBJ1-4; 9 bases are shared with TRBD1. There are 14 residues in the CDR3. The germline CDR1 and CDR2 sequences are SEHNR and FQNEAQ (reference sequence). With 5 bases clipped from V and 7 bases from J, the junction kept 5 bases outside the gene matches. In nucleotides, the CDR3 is TGTGCCAGCAGCCCCGGGACAGGGCGTGAAAAACTGTTTTTT. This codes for CASSPGTGREKLFF.

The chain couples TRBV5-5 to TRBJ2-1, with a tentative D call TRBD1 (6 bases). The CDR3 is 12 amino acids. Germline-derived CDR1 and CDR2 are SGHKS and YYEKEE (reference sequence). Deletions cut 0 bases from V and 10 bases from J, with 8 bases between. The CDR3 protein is CASSLGDIEQFF. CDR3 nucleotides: TGTGCCAGCAGCTTGGGGGACATCGAGCAGTTCTTC. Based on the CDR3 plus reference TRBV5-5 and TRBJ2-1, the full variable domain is DAGVTQSPTHLIKTRGQQVTLRCSPISGHKSVSWYQQVLGQGPQFIFQYYEKEERGRGNFPDRFSARQFPNYSSELNVNALLLGDSALYLCASSLGDIEQFFGPGTRLTVL.